This T cell receptor (beta chain) was recovered during a study of cytomegalovirus exposure and HLA in healthy donors (dated by TCRdb to about 2017). About the study as a whole: According to an earlier analysis of 587 of the donors, about 179 million T cells yielded 90 million to 140 million unique TCR beta sequences and 276 Gb of sequence data. All discovery cohort repertoires had been generated on a single sequencing platform. In the later analysis, no new phenotypic data were used to find candidate immune exposures; instead, reliance was placed on TCR beta sequences and their occurrence across donors. To decide whether each TCR beta V gene segment behaved as functional or pseudogenic, an earlier analysis of nearly 600 of the donors relied on high-throughput TCR beta sequencing. The T cell repertoires of about 700 subjects were profiled by immunosequencing and related to cytomegalovirus serostatus. In addition to the first cohort of 650 to 750 subjects, a separate validation cohort of approximately 130 different subjects was used. Of the roughly 420 genotyped donors, approximately 81% were placed in the genetic ancestry cluster associated with self-reported Caucasian donors. An early release covering approximately 600 HLA-typed donors comprised 250 to 350 gigabases of sequencing data and some 79 million unique TCR sequences. HLA typing covered class I and class II loci at four-digit resolution. To predict cytomegalovirus infection status, the study combined high-throughput TCR immunosequencing, statistical association of individual TCRs with disease status, and machine learning. On average, roughly 250,000 unique TCR beta nucleotide sequences were sequenced per donor among 398 genotyped donors of the cohort, with approximately 18% of those sequences being non-productive. Roughly 5 DR-DQ haplotypes were handled as single units for association and clustering, since linkage in the cohort was strong. A later analysis re-examined previously published TCR beta repertoires from around 670 donors and added high-resolution HLA genotyping to investigate patterns of TCR occurrence. In a later genetic analysis, genome-wide SNP genotypes for about three fifths of the roughly 670 donors were used, and that subset was treated as a discovery cohort. The aim of the study was to test whether cataloging public T cell receptors could identify signatures of past pathogen exposure. Donor age, sex, ethnicity and CMV serostatus were collected together with the repertoire data. The number of typed donors differed by locus: about 629-640 for A, B, C, DRB1 and DQB1; approximately 530 for DQA1; 606 for DPA1; and some 430 for DPB1. The investigation overall reported the following: A later analysis found that most CMV-associated TCR beta chains appeared HLA-restricted, with HLA associations seemingly driven largely by CMV exposure. In an earlier analysis of around 600 of the donors, most TCR beta V segments appeared in productive rearrangements about 87% or about 30% of the time, broadly matching IMGT annotations. Because HLA typing was missing for some donors at each locus, association tests included only the typed subset. A total of around 150 TCR beta chains were listed by the study as associated with cytomegalovirus. Because counts were too low, more than 15 rarely observed V segments, including chromosome 9 orphons, were left out of the earlier analysis of over 550 of the donors. An association between a missense DCLRE1C variant and V-gene and J-gene trimming of TCR beta chains was found in a later genetic analysis and replicated in an independent cohort. Across donors, most TCR sequences were observed very rarely, whereas some public TCRs were present in many individuals. A later genetic analysis reported fewer N-insertions in productive TCRs among donors in an Asian-associated ancestry cluster than the roughly 700-donor mean. In vitro tests confirmed that three of the cytomegalovirus-associated TCR beta chains recognize cytomegalovirus antigens. The only immune exposure information available for the cohort was CMV serostatus. In this cohort, only TCR beta chains were sequenced, and detectable features were limited by the absence of alpha or paired-chain data. Linkage disequilibrium might explain the correlated functional status among segregating V segments, but an unknown experimental factor could not be excluded. Specific HLA alleles were associated with 15,000 to 20,000 TCR beta sequences at a false discovery rate of 0.05 in a later analysis. Several of the top co-occurrence clusters appeared to be linked to parvovirus B19, influenza, CMV and Epstein-Barr virus, according to a later analysis. The presence/absence analyses assumed that sequencing depth was roughly uniform across donors, and that assumption may not be true. In a later analysis, HLA-associated TCR beta chains showed more clonal expansion and lower generation probabilities than non-associated chains that were equally common. A later analysis found that TCR association rates varied across HLA loci, with DRB1 alleles showing the most associated TCRs and HLA-C alleles the fewest. When HLA alleles, especially DR and DQ, strongly co-occurred, attributing TCR associations to individual alleles was difficult. The classifier was reported to diagnose cytomegalovirus status with high specificity and sensitivity in both the original and validation cohorts. Some IMGT-functional V segments, including TRBV6-2 and TRBV6-3, could not be distinguished by the 87-base-pair reads and were therefore excluded. A further reported finding was that TCR beta sequences accurately predicted the HLA-A and HLA-B alleles for most subjects in the first cohort. The authors suggested that the approach could potentially be generalized to other disease states and immunological phenotypes. A group of highly shared sequence variants was considered likely to be a technical artifact of the sequencing pipeline.

CDR1 and CDR2 (SNHLY, FYNNEI) derive from the germline V gene. The CDR3, from cysteine to phenylalanine, totals 19 residues. Only the CDR3 region is kept as DNA, spanning 57 bases read in frame from base 1. The junction shows trimming of 4 bases on V and 4 bases on J, plus 26 bases between the germline ends. The method was the immunoSEQ multiplex PCR assay. A mixture of 60 forward primers for TCR Vbeta segments and 13 reverse primers for TCR Jbeta segments was used in the multiplex PCR. A multiplex PCR assay on genomic DNA amplified the CDR3 region of rearranged TCR beta genes. The amplified TCR beta libraries were sequenced on the Illumina HiSeq System as 87-base-pair reads. The study's own analysis went as follows. In a later analysis, 80 million or so unique TCR beta chains were counted across the 650 to 750 repertoires, and roughly 9.9 million of these chains were shared by at least two donors. Raw reads were error-corrected and collapsed into unique sequences with a nearest-neighbor algorithm that merged closely related sequences to remove PCR and sequencing errors. CDR3 sequences were aligned to IMGT reference sequences to assign V, D and J gene segments. For a sequence to be retained, a match of at least six nucleotides was required to both a V gene segment and a J gene segment. Rearrangements were called productive when the CDR3 lacked stop codons and stayed in frame with V and J; all others were non-productive. Following IMGT convention, CDR3 was defined as the stretch from the second conserved V-encoded cysteine to the conserved J-encoded phenylalanine. Sequences without an unambiguous match to a single V gene segment were excluded from the earlier analysis of 587 of the donors. An earlier analysis of a few hundred of the donors classified V segments as functional when productive rearrangements were above 56.7% and as segregating when the standard deviation between donors was above 5%. A statistical classification framework was developed to diagnose cytomegalovirus status using the catalog of TCR beta chain sequences. A later analysis assigned V and J genes by comparing TCR nucleotide sequences with IMGT/GENE-DB human TR gene sequences. The TCRdist pipeline was used in a later analysis to assign CDR3 sequences and most-parsimonious VDJ recombination scenarios. In a later analysis, every TCR beta chain was defined by the combination of its CDR3 amino acid sequence and its V-gene family, and reads without a unique V-gene family were dropped. To address suspected cross-contamination and a sequencing artifact, a later analysis removed several hundred highly shared, low-generation-probability nucleotide sequences. A later analysis calculated a clonal expansion index for each public chain from normalized within-repertoire ranks of inferred template counts. In a later analysis, generation probabilities were computed with a VDJ recombination model fitted to out-of-frame rearrangements, and the resulting probabilities were checked against IGoR. A later analysis scored TCR-TCR, TCR-HLA and TCR-CMV co-occurrence with hypergeometric tests, applying a repertoire-size bias correction to TCR pairs. False discovery rates were estimated in a later analysis by permuting HLA or CMV assignments 20 times. A later analysis grouped co-occurring TCRs with DBSCAN, adding TCRdist sequence similarity when clustering within HLA-allele-positive subsets. Repertoires with fewer than 30,000 or more than 120,000 public chains were left out of co-occurrence clustering, as were roughly five repertoires with anomalous nucleotide sharing. TCRdb stores this immuneACCESS table with in-frame sequences only. Part of the clones is absent; in the studies checked, under half of the shortfall reflects unresolved V genes, and no reason is known for the rest. V and J calls and clone size are given by that table; D and trimming were obtained from the DNA. This sample lists some 130,000 clones; about 64% were detected once. The top ten hold approximately 2.5% of the sample.

The cohort consisted of more than 650 healthy bone marrow donors. All cohort members were sampled while nominally healthy, although unrecorded immune exposures were likely present. The donor tested CMV seronegative and was one of the 352 seronegative cohort members. Each donor provided a peripheral blood sample, and peripheral blood mononuclear cells were used for TCR beta sequencing. Genomic DNA was extracted from the blood cell samples with the Qiagen DNeasy Blood Extraction Kit. This clone was counted only a few times. The antigen this receptor binds is unknown. Base qualities are not recorded, but no much larger clone differs from it by a single base.

Material for sequencing was PBMCs. This chain is built from TRBV2 and TRBJ1-5; TRBD1 is possibly the D segment (5 matching bases). The origin of this receptor is a woman aged 40 to 50 in good health and CMV-seronegative. In nucleotide form, the sequence is TGTGCCAGCAGTGTAGAAACCTTAGGACACCTATGGGGAAATCAGCCCCAGCATTTT. This is translated as CASSVETLGHLWGNQPQHF.